This T cell receptor beta chain appears in the sequencing data of a study of spatial heterogeneity in lung cancer. Across the whole study: Detection consistently yielded more beta chains than alpha chains.

The study tagged each TCR cDNA molecule with a unique molecular identifier. Each CDR3 protein gets one entry after TCRdb re-called the 5' RACE reads with MiXCR. The table lists 60,000 to 90,000 distinct CDR3 sequences, 8% of them singletons. Time point reported: sample taken at primary tumor resection. Samples were donated by 72 untreated early-stage non-small cell lung cancer patients. Unsorted whole RNA of tumor, nontumor lung or frozen PBMC was sequenced. This specimen consisted of PBMCs, obtained at surgery. The receptor was derived from a male donor with early-stage non-small cell lung cancer.

The CDR3 protein is CATRTGGSDTQYF. CDR3 nucleotide sequence: TGTGCCACCAGGACGGGGGGGAGCGATACGCAGTATTTT. The V and J genes are TRBV24-1 and TRBJ2-3, with 8 bases fitting TRBD2. Germline V CDR1 and CDR2: KGHDR, SFDVKD. Trimming took 7 bases from V and 6 from J; bases not matched to a gene: 5. The CDR3 length is 13 residues.